Listed here is a single T cell receptor beta chain. This specimen comes from a study of CD8+ T cells in alopecia areata. Study in general: Patients in the treated group were given tofacitinib by mouth, 5 to 10 mg twice a day. A 6-month period off drug followed tofacitinib, which lasted 6 to 18 months.

This CDR3 has 13 residues. Looked up from germline, CDR1 is GTSNPN and CDR2 is SVGIG (reference sequence). V lost 6 bases, J lost 1 base, and 12 bases lay in between. Sequencing relied on a cDNA template that was reverse transcribed from extracted RNA. The repertoire was sequenced with immunoSEQ multiplex PCR; TCRdb's copy has only in-frame clones and lacks some. The repertoire includes 160,000 or so clones, approximately 70% of them detected once, and 11% sits in the top ten. Lesional scalp punch biopsies and peripheral blood were collected from alopecia areata patients. Sorted out of PBMCs were CD4+ T cells and CD8+ T cells.

The receptor was isolated from a human donor with alopecia areata. The J gene is TRBJ2-5, the V gene TRBV30; D not certain. The specimen was CD8+ T cells sorted from blood, collected at week 0. This CDR3 reads CACILRSQETQYF. The CDR3 DNA sequence: TGTGCCTGCATACTACGGAGCCAAGAGACCCAGTACTTC.